The entry that follows covers one T cell receptor beta chain sequence. Its target is not known. Sequencing used immunoSEQ multiplex PCR; TCRdb keeps in-frame clones, though not all of them. The data show some 20,000 clones, roughly four fifths seen once. This record comes from a study of T cells in narcolepsy. Findings and caveats of the study: Comparing one patient's CSF and blood CD4+ clonotypes highlighted HCRT- and TRIB2-specific autoreactive clonotypes. Blood of same and different patients, but not healthy controls, reportedly held recurring autoreactive clonotypes. Some memory CD4+ repertoires had no autoreactive clone sequences.

The junction had 7 bases not matched to a gene; V was cut back by 6 bases and J by 1 base. In germline, CDR1 is MNHEY, CDR2 SMNVEV (reference sequence). The CDR3 runs 15 residues. The sequencing sample was made of memory (CD45RA-) CD4+ T cells from blood. The TCR originated in a human donor in good health. The chain has TRBV27 and TRBJ1-1; 8 bases fit TRBD1. Here the CDR3 reads CASRDRGVGNTEAFF. For the CDR3, the DNA is TGTGCCAGCAGAGACAGGGGCGTTGGGAACACTGAAGCTTTCTTT.